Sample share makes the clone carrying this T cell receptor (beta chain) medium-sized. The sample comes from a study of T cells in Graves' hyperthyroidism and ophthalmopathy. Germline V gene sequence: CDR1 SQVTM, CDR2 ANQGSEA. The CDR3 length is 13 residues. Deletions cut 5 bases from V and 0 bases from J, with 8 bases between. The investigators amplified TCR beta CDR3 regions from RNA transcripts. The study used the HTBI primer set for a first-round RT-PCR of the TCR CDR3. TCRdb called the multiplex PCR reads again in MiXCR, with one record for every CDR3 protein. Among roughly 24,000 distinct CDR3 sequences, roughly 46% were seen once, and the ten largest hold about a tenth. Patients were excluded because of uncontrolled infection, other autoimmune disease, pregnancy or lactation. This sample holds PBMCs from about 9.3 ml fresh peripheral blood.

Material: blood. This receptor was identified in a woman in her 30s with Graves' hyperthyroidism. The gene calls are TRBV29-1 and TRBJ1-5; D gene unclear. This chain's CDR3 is CSVRWSSNQPQHF. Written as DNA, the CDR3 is TGCAGCGTTCGCTGGAGTAGCAATCAGCCCCAGCATTTT.